Below, 20 T cell receptor beta chains from the same sample are listed, as sequenced in a study of cytomegalovirus exposure and HLA in healthy donors. This PCR relied on a set of 60 Vbeta primers and 13 Jbeta primers. Data came from immunoSEQ multiplex PCR; TCRdb stores just in-frame clones and leaves some out. Found here are about 85,000 clones, 65% to 75% of them singletons; the top ten hold 2% to 2.5%. The sequencing sample was made of PBMCs. These receptors all come from a young man in good health and CMV-seronegative.

The V and J genes are TRBV11-3 and TRBJ2-1, with 8 positions matching TRBD2. With 0 bases clipped from V and 7 bases from J, the junction kept 8 bases outside the gene matches. The CDR3 extends over 16 amino acids. Germline-derived CDR1 and CDR2 are SGHNT and YENEEA. The CDR3 protein is CASSLEWGTSLNEQFF. Written as DNA, the CDR3 is TGTGCCAGCAGCTTAGAATGGGGGACTAGTTTAAATGAGCAGTTCTTC.

The CDR3 reads CATSSRQGFDEQYF. The CDR3 DNA reads as TGTGCCACCAGCTCTAGACAGGGTTTCGACGAGCAGTACTTC. V is TRBV15 and J is TRBJ2-7, with TRBD1 matching 7 bases. The CDR3 runs 14 residues. Germline trimming cut 5 bases from V and 5 bases from J; bases unmatched to any gene: 9. Germline-derived CDR1 and CDR2 are LNHNV and YYDKDF (reference sequence).

The CDR3 sequence is CSVVGGSYEQYF. The CDR3 bases are TGCAGCGTTGTTGGGGGGTCCTACGAGCAGTACTTC. The rearrangement uses TRBV29-1 and TRBJ2-7; possible D gene TRBD2, 6 bases. Trimming pared 4 bases from V and 1 base from J, leaving 8 bases between. The CDR3 is made up of 12 amino acids. Germline loops: CDR1 SQVTM, CDR2 ANQGSEA.

This clone was seen just once. The gene calls are TRBV19 and TRBJ2-1, with D possibly being TRBD2 (7 bases). V lost 4 bases and J 3 bases, leaving 16 bases between the germline ends. This CDR3 spans 16 amino acids. CDR1 is LNHDA and CDR2 is SQIVND in the germline V gene (reference sequence). The CDR3 DNA reads as TGTGCCAGTAGTAATTTTAGGGGGGGGATCTACAATGAGCAGTTCTTC. Protein product: CASSNFRGGIYNEQFF.

This clone was observed a few times. The chain joins TRBV5-1 to TRBJ2-3; 14 nucleotides match TRBD2. V shed 4 bases and J 4 bases; nucleotides not matched to a gene: 5. This CDR3 comprises 16 residues. Looked up from germline, CDR1 is SGHRS and CDR2 is YFSETQ. CDR3 loop: CASSRGTSGSSDTQYF. DNA of the CDR3: TGCGCCAGCAGCAGAGGGACTAGCGGGAGTTCAGATACGCAGTATTTT.

In its sample, this clone was seen a few times. The chain recombines TRBV7-9 with TRBJ1-1; 9 nucleotides agree with TRBD1. The CDR3 consists of 15 residues. CDR1 SEHNR and CDR2 FQNEAQ come from the germline V gene (reference sequence). V was pared by 1 base and J by 6 bases, with 6 bases of the junction left unmatched. CDR3 amino acids: CASSLEGTGSPEAFF. The CDR3 coding sequence is TGTGCCAGCAGCTTAGAAGGGACAGGGAGCCCTGAAGCTTTCTTT.

The chain links TRBV7-3 to TRBJ2-1; the D gene is possibly TRBD1 (6 bases). Trimming shortened V by 4 bases and J by 7 bases, and 11 bases separated the two germline ends. CDR3 size: 13 residues. Germline V CDR1 and CDR2: SGHTA, FQGTGA. The CDR3 region has the DNA TGTGCCAGCAGCTCACAGGGTTGGAATGAGCAGTTCTTC. The encoded protein is CASSSQGWNEQFF.

Only a few counts were recorded for this clone. The rearrangement joins TRBV30 to TRBJ2-1; D possibly corresponds to TRBD1 (5 bases). The germline V and J ends were trimmed by 4 bases and 10 bases, with 11 bases remaining between them. Per germline, CDR1 GTSNPN and CDR2 SVGIG (reference sequence). The CDR3 has 11 residues. The DNA for the CDR3 is TGTGCCTGGATGTATAGGGGAGAGCAGTTCTTC. Translating gives CAWMYRGEQFF.

The chain combines TRBV6-5 with TRBJ1-1; no definite D call. Trimming shortened V by 2 bases and J by 7 bases, and 17 bases separated the two germline ends. Germline assignment: CDR1 MNHEY and CDR2 SVGAGI. This CDR3 contains 15 residues. CDR3 DNA: TGTGCCAGCAGTTACGTTCCGGGAGCGGATTGTGAAGCTTTCTTT. This codes for CASSYVPGADCEAFF.

The V call is TRBV7-9, the J call TRBJ1-2; TRBD1 is a possible D gene (6 bases). This CDR3 is 12 amino acids long. Trimming pared 5 bases from V and 7 bases from J, leaving 11 bases between. The germline CDR1 and CDR2 sequences are SEHNR and FQNEAQ (reference sequence). The CDR3 region is CASSLTDSGYTF. As DNA, the CDR3 is TGTGCCAGCAGCCTCACGGACAGTGGCTACACCTTC.

The chain is built from TRBV29-1 and TRBJ1-1; weak D call: TRBD1 (5 bases). Germline values: CDR1 SQVTM, CDR2 ANQGSEA. The germline V and J ends were trimmed by 7 bases and 4 bases, with 19 bases remaining between them. The CDR3 is 14 amino acids. CDR3 region: CSAYPGMQSTEAFF. In DNA, the CDR3 is TGCAGCGCTTACCCAGGGATGCAGAGCACTGAAGCTTTCTTT.

This clone appeared a few times. V usage is TRBV5-6 and J usage is TRBJ1-1; 11 bases match TRBD1. Trimming cost V 4 bases and J 4 bases; bases outside gene matches: 3. Germline CDR1 SGHDT, CDR2 YYEEEE. The CDR3 is 14 residues long. The CDR3 reads CASSPGTGGTEAFF. CDR3 in DNA: TGTGCCAGCAGCCCCGGGACAGGGGGCACTGAAGCTTTCTTT.

The chain's CDR3 is CASSQDPLTTGTYGYTF. The CDR3 DNA follows: TGTGCCAGCAGCCAAGACCCCCTTACGACAGGGACCTATGGCTACACCTTC. The rearrangement joins TRBV4-2 to TRBJ1-2; 7 bases match TRBD1. The germline V gene encodes CDR1 LGHNA and CDR2 YNFKEQ. The CDR3 runs to 17 residues. The V and J ends lost 0 bases and 4 bases, in that order; junction bases with no gene match: 11.

The J gene is TRBJ1-4, the V gene TRBV27; 7 nucleotides agree with TRBD1. Germline CDR1 reads MNHEY; CDR2 reads SMNVEV (reference sequence). V gave up 2 bases and J gave up 8 bases; unmatched junction bases: 8. This CDR3 spans 15 amino acids. Here the CDR3 reads CASSLQGEIGEKLFF. The CDR3 DNA sequence: TGTGCCAGCAGTTTACAGGGGGAGATTGGGGAAAAACTGTTTTTT.

The chain's CDR3 is CSVARGLAGGPSTDTQYF. Here the CDR3 DNA reads TGCAGCGTTGCACGCGGACTAGCGGGGGGCCCTAGCACAGATACGCAGTATTTT. The V and J genes are TRBV29-1 and TRBJ2-3; 14 nucleotides match TRBD2. The V segment lost 4 bases and the J segment 0 bases; nucleotides outside the gene matches: 9. There are 18 residues in the CDR3. Germline values: CDR1 SQVTM, CDR2 ANQGSEA.

The rearrangement links TRBV4-2 to TRBJ2-7, with 9 positions matching TRBD2. V lost 2 bases, J lost 2 bases, and 7 bases stayed unmatched. The CDR3 is made up of 16 amino acids. Germline CDR1 LGHNA, CDR2 YNFKEQ. In nucleotides, the CDR3 is TGTGCCAGCAGCCAATCCCAGACTAGCGGCACCTACGAGCAGTACTTC. As protein: CASSQSQTSGTYEQYF.

This sequence joins TRBV7-3 and TRBJ2-7; D not resolved. The CDR3 is 13 amino acids. V was cut by 2 bases and J by 6 bases, with 11 bases left in between. The germline gives CDR1 SGHTA, CDR2 FQGTGA. DNA of the CDR3: TGTGCCAGCAGCTTAGGCCCTGGCTCCGAGCAGTACTTC. Amino acids: CASSLGPGSEQYF.

The gene calls are TRBV27 and TRBJ2-7; TRBD1 aligns across 10 bases. Germline V lookup: CDR1 MNHEY, CDR2 SMNVEV (reference sequence). This CDR3 has 14 residues. V lost 3 bases to trimming and J lost 4 bases; unmatched junction nucleotides: 3. The CDR3 region is CASSFGTGVYEQYF. As DNA, the CDR3 is TGTGCCAGCAGTTTCGGGACAGGGGTGTACGAGCAGTACTTC.

The genes are TRBV5-1 and TRBJ1-1; D is ambiguous. Germline V CDR1 and CDR2: SGHRS, YFSETQ. Trimming took off 0 bases at V and 0 bases at J, with 12 bases between the two ends. CDR3 length equals 16 residues. CDR3 coding DNA: TGCGCCAGCAGCTTGGCCTCTTCCGGGGTGAACACTGAAGCTTTCTTT. Protein sequence: CASSLASSGVNTEAFF.

The chain carries TRBV4-1 and TRBJ2-3, with a possible D match to TRBD2 (6 bases). The germline gives CDR1 MGHRA, CDR2 YSYEKL. Trimming left V 2 bases short and J 2 bases short, with 20 bases between. The CDR3 contains 18 residues. In DNA form, the CDR3 reads TGCGCCAGCAGCCAACCCCATGAGGGTAGCGGTTTCACAGATACGCAGTATTTT. Protein: CASSQPHEGSGFTDTQYF.